The TCR beta chain described here comes from a study of blood T cell repertoires in COVID-19. During active infection, Seattle patients enrolled and were then monitored through disease. Trimming took off 5 bases at V and 2 bases at J, with 13 bases between the two ends. CDR1 is SGHVS, CDR2 FNYEAQ, per germline. This CDR3 comprises 14 residues. Generated by immunoSEQ multiplex PCR, the TCRdb table keeps only in-frame clones and is missing some. The sample yields over 150,000 clones, roughly 94% seen once. The chain links TRBV7-6 to TRBJ2-7; possibly TRBD1 for D (6 bases). The clonotype originates from a man under 40 with COVID-19, enrolled during active disease. Sequences were obtained from peripheral blood. The CDR3 bases are TGTGCCAGCAGCCAGACGGGGACAACCTACGAGCAGTACTTC. Its translation is CASSQTGTTYEQYF. The full variable domain, with the rest looked up from reference TRBV7-6 and TRBJ2-7, is GAGVSQSPRYKVTKRGQDVALRCDPISGHVSLYWYRQALGQGPEFLTYFNYEAQQDKSGLPNDRFSAERPEGSISTLTIQRTEQRDSAMYRCASSQTGTTYEQYFGPGTRLTVT.